The T cell receptor beta chain described here comes from a study of T cell responses to AZD1222 COVID-19 vaccine. CDR3 length: 15 amino acids. The V end lost 2 bases, the J end lost 2 bases, and 14 bases lay between the germline ends. Germline V gives CDR1 SGHKS, CDR2 YYEKEE (reference sequence). TCRdb keeps only in-frame clones here, not all; method: immunoSEQ multiplex PCR. The sample has roughly 87,000 clones, about 91% seen once. To note about this clone: Its antigen remains unknown.

Findings of the study overall: Nearly half of unique spike-specific TCRs reportedly avoided B.1.351 and B.1.1.7 mutated regions.

The sample here was peripheral blood, taken 28 days after the second AZD1222 dose. This sequence joins TRBV5-5 and TRBJ2-7, with D possibly called TRBD1 or TRBD2 (5 bases each). The clonotype comes from an adult who received the AZD1222 COVID-19 vaccine. In DNA, the CDR3 is TGTGCCAGCAGCTTTAAGTGGGGGAATGCCTACGAGCAGTACTTC. This codes for CASSFKWGNAYEQYF.